This T cell receptor beta chain was identified during a study of OX40 agonist ivuxolimab in advanced cancers. Study context: Prior anti-PD-1, anti-PD-L1 or anti-CTLA-4 therapy did not bar entry, and approximately 40% had some.

The sample holds one count of this clone. Antigen unknown. Distinct nucleotide sequences in the sample also encode this CDR3. Points from the study as a whole: Among T cells, CD8+ cells averaged more expanded clones than CD4+ cells. Low normalized T-cell clonal expansion also characterized some of the nonresponders.

TCRdb's copy holds only in-frame clones and misses some; the assay was immunoSEQ multiplex PCR. Of approximately 61,000 clones listed, nearly 90% were seen once; the top ten hold 1.3%. Specimen: CD4+ or CD8+ T cells sorted from blood, collected in a trial of the OX40 agonist ivuxolimab. This clonotype was obtained from an adult with an advanced solid tumor such as melanoma, head and neck, liver or kidney cancer.

The DNA of the CDR3 is TGTGCCATCAGTGAGTCCGGGGTAGAGACCCAGTACTTC. Residues: CAISESGVETQYF. This chain links TRBV10-3 with TRBJ2-5; D is possibly TRBD2 (5 bases). The germline V gene has CDR1 ENHRY and CDR2 SYGVKD. The CDR3 spans 13 residues. With 0 bases removed from V and 4 bases from J, the gap between germline ends came to 6 bases.